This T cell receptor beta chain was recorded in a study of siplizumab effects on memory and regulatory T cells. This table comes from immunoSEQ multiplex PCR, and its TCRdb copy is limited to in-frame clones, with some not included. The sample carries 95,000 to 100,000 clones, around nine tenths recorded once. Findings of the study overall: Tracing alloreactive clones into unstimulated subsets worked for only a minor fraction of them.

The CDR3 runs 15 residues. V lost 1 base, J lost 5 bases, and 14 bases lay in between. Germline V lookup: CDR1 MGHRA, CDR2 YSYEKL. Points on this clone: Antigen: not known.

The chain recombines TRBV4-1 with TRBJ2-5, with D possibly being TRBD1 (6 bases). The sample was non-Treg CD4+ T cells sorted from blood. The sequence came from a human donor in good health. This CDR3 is CASSQGVQGYETQYF. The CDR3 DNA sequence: TGCGCCAGCAGCCAAGGAGTACAGGGCTACGAGACCCAGTACTTC.